This entry concerns a single TCR beta chain. Its antigen is currently unknown. This entry comes from a study of cytomegalovirus exposure and HLA in healthy donors. Study details: Falling in the Caucasian-associated ancestry cluster were less than 85% of 398 genotyped donors. Study-wide results and caveats: With further analysis later on, most CMV-associated TCR beta chains appeared HLA-restricted.

Researchers ran the PCR with 60 Vbeta and 13 Jbeta primers. Only in-frame clones appear in the TCRdb table, and some are missing; sequencing was by immunoSEQ multiplex PCR. The data show about 250,000 clones, around 80% seen once. The junction had 8 bases not matched to a gene; V was cut back by 2 bases and J by 7 bases. The CDR3 extends over 15 amino acids. Germline loops: CDR1 MRHNA, CDR2 SNTAGT. The sequenced sample consisted of PBMCs. This TCR was sampled from a boy aged 5 to 17 in good health and CMV-seronegative. The chain has TRBV6-4 and TRBJ2-1, with TRBD2 matching over 7 bases. The DNA of the CDR3 is TGTGCCAGCAGTGACAACATCGCGGGAGCGAATGAGCAGTTCTTC. Its translation is CASSDNIAGANEQFF.